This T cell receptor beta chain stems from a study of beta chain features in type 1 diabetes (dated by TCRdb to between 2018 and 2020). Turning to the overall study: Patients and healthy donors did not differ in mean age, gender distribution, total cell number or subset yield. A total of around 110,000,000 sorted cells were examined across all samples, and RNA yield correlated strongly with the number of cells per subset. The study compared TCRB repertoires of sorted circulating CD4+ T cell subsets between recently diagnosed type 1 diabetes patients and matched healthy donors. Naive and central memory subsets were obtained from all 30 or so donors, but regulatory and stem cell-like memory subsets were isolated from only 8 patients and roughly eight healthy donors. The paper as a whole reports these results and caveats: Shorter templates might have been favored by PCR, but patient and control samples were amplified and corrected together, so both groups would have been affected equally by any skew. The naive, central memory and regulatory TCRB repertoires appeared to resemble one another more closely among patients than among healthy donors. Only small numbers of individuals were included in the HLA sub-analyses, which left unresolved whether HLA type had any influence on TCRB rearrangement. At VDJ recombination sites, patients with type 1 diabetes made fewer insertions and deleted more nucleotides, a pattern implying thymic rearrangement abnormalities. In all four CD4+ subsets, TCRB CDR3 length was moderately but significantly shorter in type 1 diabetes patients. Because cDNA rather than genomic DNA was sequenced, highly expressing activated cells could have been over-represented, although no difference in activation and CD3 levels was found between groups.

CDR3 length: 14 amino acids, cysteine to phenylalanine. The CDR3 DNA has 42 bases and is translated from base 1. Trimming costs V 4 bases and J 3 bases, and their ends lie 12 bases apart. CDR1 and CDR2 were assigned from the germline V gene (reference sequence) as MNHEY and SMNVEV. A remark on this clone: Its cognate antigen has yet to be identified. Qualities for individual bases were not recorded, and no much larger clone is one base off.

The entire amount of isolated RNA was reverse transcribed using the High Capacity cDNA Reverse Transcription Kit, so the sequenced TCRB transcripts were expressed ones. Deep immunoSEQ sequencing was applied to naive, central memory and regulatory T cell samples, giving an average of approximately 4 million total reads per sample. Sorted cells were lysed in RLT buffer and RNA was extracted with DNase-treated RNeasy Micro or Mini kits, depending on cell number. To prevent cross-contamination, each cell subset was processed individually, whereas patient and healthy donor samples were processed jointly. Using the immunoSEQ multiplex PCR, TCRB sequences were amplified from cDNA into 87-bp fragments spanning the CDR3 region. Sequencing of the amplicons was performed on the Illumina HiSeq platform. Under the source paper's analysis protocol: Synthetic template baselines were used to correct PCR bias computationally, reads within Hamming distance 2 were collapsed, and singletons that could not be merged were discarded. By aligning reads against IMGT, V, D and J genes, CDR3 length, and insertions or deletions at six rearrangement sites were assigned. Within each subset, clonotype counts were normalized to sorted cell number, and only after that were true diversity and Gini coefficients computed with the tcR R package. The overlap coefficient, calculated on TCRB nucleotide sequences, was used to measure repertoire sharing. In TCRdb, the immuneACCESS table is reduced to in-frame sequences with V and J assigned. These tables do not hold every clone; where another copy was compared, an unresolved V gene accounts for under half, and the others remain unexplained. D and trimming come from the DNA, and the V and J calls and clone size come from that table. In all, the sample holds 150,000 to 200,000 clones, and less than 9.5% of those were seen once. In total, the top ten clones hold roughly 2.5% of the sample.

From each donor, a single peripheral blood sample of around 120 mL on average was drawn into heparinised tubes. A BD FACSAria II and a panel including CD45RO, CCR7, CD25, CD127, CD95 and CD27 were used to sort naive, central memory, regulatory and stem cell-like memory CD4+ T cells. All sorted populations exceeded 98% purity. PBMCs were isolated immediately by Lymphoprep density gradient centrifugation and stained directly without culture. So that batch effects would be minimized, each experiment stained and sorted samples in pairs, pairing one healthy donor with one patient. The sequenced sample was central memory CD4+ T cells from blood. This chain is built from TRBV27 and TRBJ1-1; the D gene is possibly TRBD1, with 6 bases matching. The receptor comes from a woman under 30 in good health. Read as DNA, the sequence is TGTGCCAGCAGTTACTACAGGGCAGACACTGAAGCTTTCTTT. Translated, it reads CASSYYRADTEAFF.